The 30 T cell receptor beta chains given below trace back to one sample, sequenced in a study of blood T cells in healthy people across ages. Next came a second PCR, run for about 7 to 12 cycles, which used a sample-barcoded 5' primer along with a J-beta primer mix. TCRdb re-called the 5' RACE reads through MiXCR, storing one row per CDR3 protein. The data hold roughly 1,800,000 distinct CDR3 sequences, with 40% to 55% observed a single time. Sequencing was carried out using blood. These TCRs come from a woman between 40 and 50 years old in good health.

CDR3 residues: CASSLGLARRGTEAFF. DNA of the CDR3: TGCGCCAGCAGCTTGGGGCTGGCGCGTCGCGGCACTGAAGCTTTCTTT. The V gene is TRBV5-1, the J gene TRBJ1-1; D gene uncertain. This CDR3 has 16 residues. Trimming took off 0 bases at V and 4 bases at J, with 16 bases between the two ends. From germline, CDR1 is SGHRS and CDR2 YFSETQ.

Turning to this clonotype: Mismatch with germline at one junction end may stem from a read error. The chain recombines TRBV7-2 with TRBJ2-7; 10 bases match TRBD2. This CDR3 is 15 amino acids long. Germline assignment: CDR1 SGHTA and CDR2 FQGNSA. CDR3 nucleotide sequence: TGTGCCGGCAGCCCAGCGGGGGGGTGGTCCTACGAGCAGTACTTC. Amino acid sequence: CAGSPAGGWSYEQYF.

The rearrangement uses TRBV5-6 and TRBJ2-7; tentatively, D is TRBD2 (7 bases). The J call may be wrong; the DNA end is better matched by TRBJ2-5. This CDR3 comprises 15 residues. The germline V gene has CDR1 SGHDT and CDR2 YYEEEE. CDR3 amino acids: CASSLARGALETQYF. The CDR3 DNA sequence: TGTGCCAGCAGCTTGGCCCGGGGGGCGTTGGAGACCCAGTACTTC.

The sample holds a few counts of this clonotype. The CDR3 protein is CASSLEGGPSGGASQETQYF. The CDR3 DNA sequence: TGTGCCAGCAGCTTAGAGGGGGGTCCTAGCGGGGGAGCGTCTCAAGAGACCCAGTACTTC. The chain employs TRBV7-2 and TRBJ2-5, with 10 bases that match TRBD2. This CDR3 comprises 20 residues. Germline CDR1 is SGHTA and CDR2 is FQGNSA. The V segment lost 1 base and the J segment 2 bases; nucleotides outside the gene matches: 16.

A few counts support this clonotype. V is TRBV20-1 and J is TRBJ2-7; TRBD1 might be the D (6 bases). With 5 bases removed from V and 1 base from J, the gap between germline ends came to 18 bases. CDR3 length: 15 residues. Germline CDR1 and CDR2: DFQATT and SNEGSKA (reference sequence). The CDR3 protein is CSALQTGLDSYEQYF. Written as DNA, the CDR3 is TGCAGTGCTCTGCAGACAGGCCTGGATTCCTACGAGCAGTACTTC.

V and J are TRBV4-1 and TRBJ2-5; the D call may be TRBD1 or TRBD2 (5 bases each). V shed 3 bases and J shed 1 base, with 12 bases lying between them. CDR3 length: 15 residues. Germline V gives CDR1 MGHRA, CDR2 YSYEKL. CDR3 nucleotide sequence: TGCGCCAGCAGCCATTACCGGGACGGCCAAGAGACCCAGTACTTC. It specifies CASSHYRDGQETQYF.

The chain joins TRBV27 to TRBJ2-5; TRBD1 agrees at 9 bases. The J call could be wrong; TRBJ2-1 is a better fit for the DNA end. CDR3 length: 16 residues. Germline CDR1 is MNHEY and CDR2 is SMNVEV (reference sequence). The CDR3: CASSLYGTGTQETQFF. For the CDR3, the DNA is TGTGCCAGCAGTTTATACGGGACAGGGACCCAAGAGACCCAGTTCTTC.

This clonotype was counted a few times. The chain recombines TRBV4-2 with TRBJ2-3, with 16 bases that match TRBD2. V shed 2 bases and J 0 bases; nucleotides not matched to a gene: 8. CDR1 and CDR2 from the germline V gene are LGHNA and YNFKEQ. CDR3 length: 20 amino acids. The chain's CDR3 is CASSQTGTSGGVTSTDTQYF. DNA of the CDR3: TGTGCCAGCAGCCAAACGGGGACTAGCGGGGGGGTAACTAGCACAGATACGCAGTATTTT.

The chain couples TRBV7-9 to TRBJ2-3, with D possibly TRBD1 on 5 matching bases. The CDR3 spans 13 residues. From germline, CDR1 is SEHNR and CDR2 FQNEAQ (reference sequence). Trimming removed 7 bases from V and 14 bases from J, with 22 bases in between. The CDR3 region has the DNA TGTGCCAGCACCATAGGGGTATCGGTTTCGTGGTATTTT. It is translated as CASTIGVSVSWYF.

The rearrangement links TRBV4-3 to TRBJ2-7, with TRBD2 identical over 7 bases. Unmatched junction bases numbered 8, after V lost 0 bases and J lost 3 bases. Germline V gives CDR1 LGHNA, CDR2 YSLEER. CDR3 length equals 16 residues. CDR3 nucleotide sequence: TGCGCCAGCAGCCAAGATCTTCCGGGGGGAATCTACGAGCAGTACTTC. Protein sequence: CASSQDLPGGIYEQYF.

V gene TRBV27 combines with J gene TRBJ1-2; 9 bases are a match to TRBD1. V gave up 6 bases and J gave up 5 bases; unmatched junction bases: 13. Germline V lookup: CDR1 MNHEY, CDR2 SMNVEV (reference sequence). CDR3 length: 16 residues. The CDR3: CASRQELQGARYGYTF. The CDR3, as DNA: TGTGCCAGCAGGCAGGAATTACAGGGGGCTCGTTATGGCTACACCTTC.

The chain is built from TRBV11-2 and TRBJ2-1, with 12 bases aligning to TRBD2. J was trimmed by 9 bases and V by 4 bases; bases with no gene match: 4. CDR3 size: 14 residues. Germline CDR1 reads SGHAT; CDR2 reads FQNNGV. The CDR3 region is CASSSGLAGSEQFF. CDR3 DNA: TGTGCCAGCAGCTCCGGACTAGCGGGGTCTGAGCAGTTCTTC.

This clonotype was seen once. The CDR3 sequence is CASTGQSSYNSPLHF. The CDR3 DNA sequence: TGTGCCAGCACTGGACAGAGCTCCTATAATTCACCCCTCCACTTT. The chain joins TRBV12-3 or TRBV12-4 to TRBJ1-6; weak D call: TRBD1 (6 bases). Between the trimmed V and J ends, which lost 7 bases and 0 bases, there was a span of 10 bases. This CDR3 region has 15 residues.

This chain links TRBV20-1 with TRBJ1-1, with D possibly matching TRBD1 (6 bases). CDR1 DFQATT and CDR2 SNEGSKA come from the germline V gene (reference sequence). The length of the CDR3 is 14 residues. Trimming cost V 4 bases and J 5 bases, with 17 bases left between them. The CDR3 here is CSATSGGRETEAFF. In nucleotides, the CDR3 is TGCAGTGCTACCTCGGGGGGCAGGGAAACTGAAGCTTTCTTT.

The chain employs TRBV29-1 and TRBJ2-1; 8 bases align to TRBD1. The J call may be faulty, since TRBJ2-7 better matches the DNA end. The CDR3 has 19 residues. Per germline, CDR1 SQVTM and CDR2 ANQGSEA. CDR3: CSVVVTGRTGRKAYNEQYF. CDR3 nucleotide sequence: TGCAGCGTTGTAGTAACCGGTCGGACAGGGCGGAAGGCCTACAATGAGCAGTACTTC.

CDR3 loop: CASSRQGVDEQFF. CDR3 sequence (DNA): TGTGCCAGCAGCCGGCAGGGTGTCGATGAGCAGTTCTTC. The chain recombines TRBV3-1 with TRBJ2-1, with D tentatively TRBD1 (5 bases). Trimming shortened V by 4 bases and J by 8 bases, and 12 bases separated the two germline ends. CDR1 LGHDT and CDR2 YNNKEL come from the germline V gene (reference sequence). The CDR3 is made up of 13 amino acids.

The chain has TRBV2 and TRBJ1-4; no firm D call. CDR3 length: 16 residues. With 2 bases removed from V and 6 bases from J, the gap between germline ends came to 16 bases. Germline V gives CDR1 SNHLY, CDR2 FYNNEI. The CDR3 nucleotides read TGTGCCAGCAGTGAAACGGACGTTAATACGGATGAAAAACTGTTTTTT. Translating it yields CASSETDVNTDEKLFF.

As DNA, the CDR3 is TGTGCCAGCAGCCAACAGGGGAGGGTGCGGGAGACCCAGTACTTC. Its translation is CASSQQGRVRETQYF. The rearrangement uses TRBV7-2 and TRBJ2-7; D is tentatively TRBD1 or TRBD2 (7 bases each). The J call may be incorrect, as the DNA end agrees better with TRBJ2-5. The CDR3 loop spans 15 amino acids. Germline CDR1 reads SGHTA; CDR2 reads FQGNSA.

There are many counts of this clonotype. The rearrangement joins TRBV27 to TRBJ2-3; 7 bases are shared with TRBD1. CDR1 and CDR2 from the germline V gene are MNHEY and SMNVEV (reference sequence). This CDR3 has 14 residues. V lost 2 bases, J lost 2 bases, and 1 base stayed unmatched. CDR3 in DNA: TGTGCCAGCAGTTTAGACAGGGTCACAGATACGCAGTATTTT. This encodes CASSLDRVTDTQYF.

This clonotype has a count of ten or more. V and J are TRBV20-1 and TRBJ1-2; 10 bases map to TRBD1. CDR3 length: 14 amino acids. From germline, CDR1 is DFQATT and CDR2 SNEGSKA (reference sequence). V gave up 3 bases and J gave up 7 bases; unmatched junction bases: 8. The CDR3 sequence: CSASTGQGIGGYTF. The CDR3 bases are TGCAGTGCTAGTACGGGACAGGGGATCGGTGGCTACACCTTC.

The genes are TRBV7-2 and TRBJ1-5; 8 positions agree with TRBD1. In germline, CDR1 is SGHTA, CDR2 FQGNSA. J gave up 6 bases and V 5 bases, and 9 bases lay outside the gene matches. The CDR3 is 15 amino acids. In DNA, the CDR3 is TGTGCCAGCAGCGTACACAGGGGGGCGAGTCAGCCCCAGCATTTT. It specifies CASSVHRGASQPQHF.

The chain links TRBV7-3 to TRBJ2-4; D uncertain. The CDR3 spans 17 residues. CDR1 is SGHTA, CDR2 FQGTGA, per germline. The V and J ends lost 1 base and 2 bases respectively, with 15 bases between them. CDR3 residues: CASSLRFGITTKNIQYF. In DNA, the CDR3 is TGTGCCAGCAGCTTAAGGTTTGGGATTACTACCAAAAACATTCAGTACTTC.

Turning to this clonotype: This clone may be a read error of a much larger clone one base away. This chain uses TRBV6-4 with TRBJ2-3; TRBD1 aligns across 8 bases. Germline V gene data show CDR1 as MRHNA and CDR2 as SNTAGT. V was clipped by 2 bases and J by 4 bases; unmatched bases: 2. CDR3 length: 14 amino acids. The CDR3 is CASSDATGADTQYF. CDR3 bases: TGTGCCAGCAGTGACGCGACAGGGGCAGATACGCAGTATTTT.

This clonotype was detected a few times. This chain uses TRBV7-2 with TRBJ2-2; no reliable D call. The germline V gene encodes CDR1 SGHTA and CDR2 FQGNSA. This CDR3 spans 14 amino acids. Trimming left V 1 base short and J 1 base short, with 4 bases between. The CDR3 region has the DNA TGTGCCAGCAGCTTAGTGGGGAACACCGGGGAGCTGTTTTTT. It specifies CASSLVGNTGELFF.

The V call is TRBV6-5, the J call TRBJ2-5; tentatively, D is TRBD1 or TRBD2 (5 bases each). This CDR3 is built from 15 residues. The germline gives CDR1 MNHEY, CDR2 SVGAGI. Trimming stripped 6 bases from V and 2 bases from J, with 16 bases between. CDR3 in DNA: TGTGCCAGCAGCCTCCTCCTGGGGGAACAAGAGACCCAGTACTTC. Its protein is CASSLLLGEQETQYF.

This chain connects TRBV7-2 to TRBJ2-5, with 9 positions matching TRBD2. The germline gives CDR1 SGHTA, CDR2 FQGNSA. Trimming took 0 bases from V and 4 from J; bases not matched to a gene: 6. The CDR3 is 16 residues long. CDR3 in amino acids: CASSLAKLAGTETQYF. In DNA form, the CDR3 reads TGTGCCAGCAGCTTAGCTAAGCTAGCGGGGACAGAGACCCAGTACTTC.

This chain connects TRBV29-1 to TRBJ2-5, with 10 nucleotides matching TRBD2. The CDR3 is made up of 15 amino acids. The germline V gene encodes CDR1 SQVTM and CDR2 ANQGSEA. V lost 5 bases to trimming and J lost 1 base; unmatched junction nucleotides: 7. DNA for the CDR3: TGCAGCGTTAGACTAGCGGGCAAATTCCAAGAGACCCAGTACTTC. Amino acids: CSVRLAGKFQETQYF.

V usage is TRBV4-2 and J usage is TRBJ2-7; a weak D match, TRBD2 (5 bases). Trimming took off 0 bases at V and 1 base at J, with 13 bases between the two ends. The CDR3 totals 16 residues. Germline V lookup: CDR1 LGHNA, CDR2 YNFKEQ. The CDR3 bases are TGTGCCAGCAGCCAAGATTTTTATGGGGAGTCCTACGAGCAGTACTTC. This sequence encodes CASSQDFYGESYEQYF.

This clonotype was seen only a few times. CDR3 amino acids: CSAREGQGVEEQYF. CDR3 nucleotide sequence: TGCAGTGCCCGAGAGGGACAGGGGGTAGAGGAGCAGTACTTC. The chain uses TRBV20-1 and TRBJ2-7, with TRBD1 identical over 11 bases. The CDR3 totals 14 residues. CDR1 and CDR2 from the germline V gene are DFQATT and SNEGSKA (reference sequence). Trimming removed 6 bases from V and 7 bases from J; junction bases left unmatched: 11.

V is TRBV28 and J is TRBJ2-5, with 8 nucleotides matching TRBD2. CDR1 and CDR2 from the germline V gene are MDHEN and SYDVKM. The CDR3 spans 14 residues. V trimming: 6 bases; J trimming: 11 bases; junction bases outside the gene matches: 14. The CDR3 bases are TGTGCCAGCAGCTCCGGCGGGGGGCGCGAGGAGCAGTACTTC. It yields the protein CASSSGGGREEQYF.